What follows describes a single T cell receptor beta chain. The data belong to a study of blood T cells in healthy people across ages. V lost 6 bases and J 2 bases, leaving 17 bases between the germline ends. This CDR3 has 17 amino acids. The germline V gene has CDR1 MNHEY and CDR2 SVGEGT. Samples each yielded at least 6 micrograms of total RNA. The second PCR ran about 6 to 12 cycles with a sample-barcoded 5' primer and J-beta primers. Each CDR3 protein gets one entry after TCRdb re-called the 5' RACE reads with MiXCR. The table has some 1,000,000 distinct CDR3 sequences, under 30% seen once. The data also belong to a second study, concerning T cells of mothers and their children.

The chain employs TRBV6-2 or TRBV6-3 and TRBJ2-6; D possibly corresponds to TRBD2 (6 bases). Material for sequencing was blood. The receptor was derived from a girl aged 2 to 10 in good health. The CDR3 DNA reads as TGTGCCAGCAGGAAGGAGGGTGTAATTCCTGGGGCCAACGTCCTGACTTTC. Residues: CASRKEGVIPGANVLTF.